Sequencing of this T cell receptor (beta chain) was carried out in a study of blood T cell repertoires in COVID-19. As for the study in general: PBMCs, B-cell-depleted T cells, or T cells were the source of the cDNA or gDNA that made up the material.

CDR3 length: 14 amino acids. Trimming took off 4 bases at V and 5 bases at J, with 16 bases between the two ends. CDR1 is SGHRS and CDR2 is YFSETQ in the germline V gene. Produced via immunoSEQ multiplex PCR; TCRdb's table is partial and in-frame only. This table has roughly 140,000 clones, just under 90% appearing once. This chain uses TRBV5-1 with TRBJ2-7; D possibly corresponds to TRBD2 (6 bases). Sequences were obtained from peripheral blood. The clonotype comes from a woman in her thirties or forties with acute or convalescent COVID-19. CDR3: CASSRPEGSDEQYF. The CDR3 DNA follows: TGCGCCAGCAGCCGACCGGAGGGTTCGGACGAGCAGTACTTC.